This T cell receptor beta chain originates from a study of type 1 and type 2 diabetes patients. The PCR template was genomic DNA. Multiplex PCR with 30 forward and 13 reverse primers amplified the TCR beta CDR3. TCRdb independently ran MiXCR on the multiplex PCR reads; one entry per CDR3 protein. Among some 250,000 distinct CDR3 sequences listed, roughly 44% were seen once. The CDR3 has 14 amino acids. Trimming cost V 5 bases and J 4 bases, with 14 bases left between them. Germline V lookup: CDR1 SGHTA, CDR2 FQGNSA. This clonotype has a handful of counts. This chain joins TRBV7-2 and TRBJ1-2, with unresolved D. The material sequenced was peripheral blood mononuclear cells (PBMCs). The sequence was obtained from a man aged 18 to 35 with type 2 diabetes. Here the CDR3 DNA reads TGTGCCAGCAGCCACCAATCCCCAGGCTATGGCTACACCTTC. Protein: CASSHQSPGYGYTF.